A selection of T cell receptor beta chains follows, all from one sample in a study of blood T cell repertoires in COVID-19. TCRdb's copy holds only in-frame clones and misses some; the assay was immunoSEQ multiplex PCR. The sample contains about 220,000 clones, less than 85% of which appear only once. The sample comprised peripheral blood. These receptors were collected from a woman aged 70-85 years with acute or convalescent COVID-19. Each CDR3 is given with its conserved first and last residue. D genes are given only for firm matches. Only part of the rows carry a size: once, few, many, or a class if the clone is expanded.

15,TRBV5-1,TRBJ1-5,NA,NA,TGCGCCAGCAGCTTAGCCGGACAGAGCAATCAGCCCCAGCATTTT,CASSLAGQSNQPQHF
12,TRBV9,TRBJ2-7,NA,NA,TGTGCCAGCAGCCCCGGAAGGGGCGAGCAGTACTTC,CASSPGRGEQYF
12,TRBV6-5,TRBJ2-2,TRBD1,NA,TGTGCCAGAGGACAGGAAACCGGGGAGCTGTTTTTT,CARGQETGELFF
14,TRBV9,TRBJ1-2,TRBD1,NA,TGTGCCAGCAGCGGAGGGGGCACTAACTATGGCTACACCTTC,CASSGGGTNYGYTF
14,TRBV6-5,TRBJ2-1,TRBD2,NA,TGTGCCAGCAGTTTAGCGGGGTTGTACAATGAGCAGTTCTTC,CASSLAGLYNEQFF
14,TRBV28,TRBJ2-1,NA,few,TGTGCCAGCAGTCCACTCACCACCGTCAATGAGCAGTTCTTC,CASSPLTTVNEQFF
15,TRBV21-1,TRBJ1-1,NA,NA,TGTGCCAGCAGCAGGAGGGGACAGGGGGGCACTGAAGCTTTCTTT,CASSRRGQGGTEAFF
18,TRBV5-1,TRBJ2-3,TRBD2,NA,TGCGCCAGCAGCTGGGGGACTAGCGGGGGAAGGAGCACAGATACGCAGTATTTT,CASSWGTSGGRSTDTQYF
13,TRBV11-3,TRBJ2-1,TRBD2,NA,TGTGCCAGCAGCCCGGGGACTAGCAATGAGCAGTTCTTC,CASSPGTSNEQFF
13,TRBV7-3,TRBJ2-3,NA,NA,TGTGCCAGCAGCTTAATTCGGACAGATACGCAGTATTTT,CASSLIRTDTQYF
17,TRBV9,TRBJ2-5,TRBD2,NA,TGTGCCAGCAGCGTAGGGGTTACGGGGGGGCGGCAAGAGACCCAGTACTTC,CASSVGVTGGRQETQYF
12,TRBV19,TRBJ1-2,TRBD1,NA,TGTGCCAGTAGTACGACAGGGGACGGCTACACCTTC,CASSTTGDGYTF
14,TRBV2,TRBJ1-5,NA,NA,TGTGCCAGCAGTGAAGCGCAGGGTTATCAGCCCCAGCATTTT,CASSEAQGYQPQHF
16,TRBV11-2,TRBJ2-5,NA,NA,TGTGCCAGCAGCTTAGCAGGCAGGGGAAGCCAAGAGACCCAGTACTTC,CASSLAGRGSQETQYF
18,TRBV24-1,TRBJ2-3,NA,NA,TGTGCCACCAGTGATTTGAGAGGCGGCGGGGTGCGTGGGAGTACGCAGTATTTT,CATSDLRGGGVRGSTQYF
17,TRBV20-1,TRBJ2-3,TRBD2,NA,TGCAGTGTTAGTAGCGGGGGAGATGTAAGACAAACAGATACGCAGTATTTT,CSVSSGGDVRQTDTQYF
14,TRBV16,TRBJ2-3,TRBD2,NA,TGTGCCAGCAGCCGCCCGGGACTAGTTCGTACGCAGTATTTT,CASSRPGLVRTQYF
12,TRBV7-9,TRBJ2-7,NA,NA,TGTGCCAGTGCGGGCGGACAGTACGAGCAGTACTTC,CASAGGQYEQYF
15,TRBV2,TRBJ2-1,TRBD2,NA,TGTGCCAGCAGCCAGACTAGCGGGGGGCGAAGTGAGCAGTTCTTC,CASSQTSGGRSEQFF
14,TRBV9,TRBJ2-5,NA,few,TGTGCCAGCAGCTCACACGTGGTCCAAGAGACCCAGTACTTC,CASSSHVVQETQYF
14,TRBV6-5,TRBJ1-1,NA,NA,TGTGCCAGCAGTTACTCGGGGGGGGCCACTGAAGCTTTCTTT,CASSYSGGATEAFF
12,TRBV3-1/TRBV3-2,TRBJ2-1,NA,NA,TGTGCCAGCAGCCAAGCAGACACAGGACAATTCTTC,CASSQADTGQFF
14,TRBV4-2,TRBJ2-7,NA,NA,TGTGCCAGCAGCGCCCCGGGCGGGGACTACGAGCAGTACTTC,CASSAPGGDYEQYF
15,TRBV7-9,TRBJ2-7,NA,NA,TGTGCCAGCAGCTCCCCCGGACAGAATAACAACGAGCAGTACTTC,CASSSPGQNNNEQYF
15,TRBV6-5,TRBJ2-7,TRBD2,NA,TGTGCCAGCAATAGCGGACTAGCGGGGGGAGACGAGCAGTACTTC,CASNSGLAGGDEQYF
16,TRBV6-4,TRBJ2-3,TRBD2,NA,TGTGCCAGCAGTGAGTTCGGGACTAGCGGCACAGATACGCAGTATTTT,CASSEFGTSGTDTQYF
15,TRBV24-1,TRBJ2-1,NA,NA,TGTGCCACCAGTGATTGGGGGACTGGCTACAATGAGCAGTTCTTC,CATSDWGTGYNEQFF
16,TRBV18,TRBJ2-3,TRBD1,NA,TGTGCCAGCTCACCGCTGGGACAGGGAGGGTCGGATACGCAGTATTTT,CASSPLGQGGSDTQYF
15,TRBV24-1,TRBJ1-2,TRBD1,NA,TGTGCCACCAGTGATGCCACTTGGACAGGGTATGGCTACACCTTC,CATSDATWTGYGYTF
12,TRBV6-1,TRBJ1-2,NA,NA,TGTGCCAGCAGTGAACGGGTTAGAGGCTACACCTTC,CASSERVRGYTF
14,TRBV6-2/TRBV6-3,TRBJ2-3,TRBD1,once,TGTGCCAGCAGTCCCGGGACAGGGTGGGATACGCAGTATTTT,CASSPGTGWDTQYF
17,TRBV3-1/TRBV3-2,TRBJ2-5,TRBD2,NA,TGTGCCAGCTGCCCCTGCGGGGGGGCGTGGGTAGGGGAGACCCAGTACTTC,CASCPCGGAWVGETQYF
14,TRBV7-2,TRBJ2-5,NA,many,TGTGCCAGCAGCCCACTAACAAGTCCAGAGACCCAGTACTTC,CASSPLTSPETQYF
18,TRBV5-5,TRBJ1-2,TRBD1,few,TGTGCCAGCAGCTTGGAACTACAGGGGCCCTTCGTCGACTATGGCTACACCTTC,CASSLELQGPFVDYGYTF
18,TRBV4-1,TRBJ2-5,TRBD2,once,TGCGCCAGCAGCCAAGATACATCCTGGCGGGGGAGACAAGAGACCCAGTACTTC,CASSQDTSWRGRQETQYF
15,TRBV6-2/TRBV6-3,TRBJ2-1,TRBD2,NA,TGTGCCAGCAGTAGGGCTGGCGGGGGAATGAATGAGCAGTTCTTC,CASSRAGGGMNEQFF
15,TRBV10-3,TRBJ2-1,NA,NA,TGTGCCATCAGTTCCGGACTCGGCTCCTACAATGAGCAGTTCTTC,CAISSGLGSYNEQFF
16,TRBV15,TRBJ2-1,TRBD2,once,TGTGCCACCAGCAGAGATCGCGGGGGACTATCCAATGAGCAGTTCTTC,CATSRDRGGLSNEQFF
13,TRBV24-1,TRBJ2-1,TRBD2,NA,TGTGCCACCGGCGGGGGGTCTAACAATGAGCAGTTCTTC,CATGGGSNNEQFF
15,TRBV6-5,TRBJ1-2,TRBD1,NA,TGTGCCAGCAGTTACGGATCGACAGGGGGCTATGGCTACACCTTC,CASSYGSTGGYGYTF
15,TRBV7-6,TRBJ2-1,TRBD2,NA,TGTGCCAGCAGCTTAATAGGACTAGCTGGGAATGAGCAGTTCTTC,CASSLIGLAGNEQFF
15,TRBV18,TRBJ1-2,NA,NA,TGTGCCAGCTCACCAGTAGCGGACCTGAACTATGGCTACACCTTC,CASSPVADLNYGYTF
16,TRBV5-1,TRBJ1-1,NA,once,TGCGCCAGCAGCTTGATGGACAGCCGGGTGAACACTGAAGCTTTCTTT,CASSLMDSRVNTEAFF
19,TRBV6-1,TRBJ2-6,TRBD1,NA,TGTGCCAGCAGTGTTCTTTTCCGACAGGGTGGCTCTGGGGCCAACGTCCTGACTTTC,CASSVLFRQGGSGANVLTF
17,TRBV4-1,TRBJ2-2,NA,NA,TGCGCCAGCAGCCAATCTTATTACCAGGGGAATACCGGGGAGCTGTTTTTT,CASSQSYYQGNTGELFF
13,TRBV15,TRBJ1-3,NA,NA,TGTGCCACCAGCAGTACTTCTGGAAACACCATATATTTT,CATSSTSGNTIYF
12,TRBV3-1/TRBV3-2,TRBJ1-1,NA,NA,TGTGCCAGCAGCCACCGGGGAACTGAAGCTTTCTTT,CASSHRGTEAFF